The sequence of this T cell receptor (beta chain) was determined in a study of OX40 agonist ivuxolimab in advanced cancers. Sequenced by immunoSEQ multiplex PCR; TCRdb stores in-frame clones only, minus some. Of around 69,000 clones listed, 70% to 90% were seen once; the top ten hold less than 3%. General study points: Within 6 weeks, CD4+ and CD8+ blood T cells expanded clonally at 0.1 to 3.0 mg/kg.

The CDR3 is 13 residues long. The trim removed 4 bases at V and 4 bases at J, leaving 5 bases unmatched. Germline CDR1 reads GTSNPN; CDR2 reads SVGIG (reference sequence). Of note for this clone: Its antigen remains unidentified.

This TCR came from an adult with an advanced solid tumor such as melanoma, head and neck, liver or kidney cancer. The rearrangement joins TRBV30 to TRBJ2-3; 7 bases are a match to TRBD2. The sample was CD4+ or CD8+ T cells sorted from blood, taken in a trial of the OX40 agonist ivuxolimab. The CDR3 loop reads CAWNAGVPDTQYF. CDR3 sequence (DNA): TGTGCCTGGAATGCGGGAGTCCCAGATACGCAGTATTTT.